One and the same sample provided the 18 T cell receptor beta chains below, sequenced in a study of cytomegalovirus exposure and HLA in healthy donors. PCR used 60 Vbeta primers and 13 Jbeta primers. The table came from immunoSEQ multiplex PCR; TCRdb's copy has only in-frame clones and leaves some out. Altogether approximately 150,000 clones are present, 60% to 85% being singletons, with the ten largest covering 1.5% to 2%. The sample consisted of PBMCs. All receptors come from a man between 40 and 49 years old in good health and CMV-seronegative.

V is TRBV19 and J is TRBJ2-7; TRBD2 might be the D (6 bases). Germline loops: CDR1 LNHDA, CDR2 SQIVND (reference sequence). V was cut by 1 base and J by 6 bases, with 16 bases left in between. The CDR3 consists of 15 residues. The CDR3 spells CASSIGETVGGEQYF. DNA for the CDR3: TGTGCCAGTAGTATAGGTGAGACTGTCGGGGGCGAGCAGTACTTC.

The chain has TRBV5-4 and TRBJ2-7, with a possible D match to TRBD2 (6 bases). The V and J ends lost 2 bases and 3 bases respectively, with 12 bases between them. Per the germline V gene, CDR1 is SGHNT and CDR2 is YYREEE (reference sequence). This CDR3 contains 14 residues. The CDR3: CASSLRGTSYEQYF. The DNA of the CDR3 is TGTGCCAGCAGCTTACGGGGGACGAGCTACGAGCAGTACTTC.

This chain uses TRBV19 with TRBJ1-4; D is uncertain. Trimming removed 6 bases at V and 6 bases at J, with 5 bases between. Germline CDR1 and CDR2: LNHDA and SQIVND (reference sequence). This CDR3 comprises 11 residues. CDR3 coding DNA: TGTGCCAGTAGATTATATGAAAAACTGTTTTTT. It is translated as CASRLYEKLFF.

This clone came up a few times. The chain has TRBV10-3 and TRBJ1-3; D is possibly TRBD1 (5 bases). The CDR3 is made up of 14 amino acids. The V end lost 6 bases, the J end lost 1 base, and 10 bases lay between the germline ends. The germline gives CDR1 ENHRY, CDR2 SYGVKD. The CDR3 loop reads CAISPAGSGNTIYF. The CDR3 DNA sequence: TGTGCCATCAGCCCCGCAGGGTCTGGAAACACCATATATTTT.

CDR3 DNA sequence: TGTGCCAGCAGCGTATCGTCGTATAATTCACCCCTCCACTTT. Amino acids: CASSVSSYNSPLHF. The chain carries TRBV9 and TRBJ1-6; unclear D gene. Germline CDR1 reads SGDLS; CDR2 reads YYNGEE. V was clipped by 1 base and J by 4 bases, with 6 bases between them. The CDR3 consists of 14 residues.

This chain uses TRBV10-2 with TRBJ2-3; D possibly corresponds to TRBD1 (5 bases). Germline V gene sequence: CDR1 WSHSY, CDR2 SAAADI. V was pared by 8 bases and J by 1 base, with 19 bases between. The length of the CDR3 is 16 residues. CDR3 amino acids: CASGWGPLAGTDTQYF. DNA for the CDR3: TGCGCCAGCGGCTGGGGCCCCCTTGCCGGCACAGATACGCAGTATTTT.

The chain combines TRBV5-1 with TRBJ1-6, with unresolved D. With 0 bases removed from V and 7 bases from J, the gap between germline ends came to 11 bases. CDR1 SGHRS and CDR2 YFSETQ come from the germline V gene. The CDR3 runs 15 residues. CDR3: CASSLEQLGNSPLHF. CDR3 nucleotides: TGCGCCAGCAGCTTGGAACAGCTTGGCAATTCACCCCTCCACTTT. Full variable domain (rest looked up from reference TRBV5-1 and TRBJ1-6): KAGVTQTPRYLIKTRGQQVTLSCSPISGHRSVSWYQQTPGQGLQFLFEYFSETQRNKGNFPGRFSGRQFSNSRSEMNVSTLELGDSALYLCASSLEQLGNSPLHFGNGTRLTVT.

The gene calls are TRBV7-2 and TRBJ2-7; D perhaps matches TRBD1 (5 bases). The CDR3 is made up of 15 amino acids. Looked up from germline, CDR1 is SGHTA and CDR2 is FQGNSA. The V end lost 2 bases, the J end lost 0 bases, and 11 bases lay between the germline ends. CDR3: CASSLWGQSSYEQYF. The CDR3 bases are TGTGCCAGCAGCTTATGGGGCCAGAGCTCCTACGAGCAGTACTTC.

J is TRBJ2-5 and V is TRBV2; 7 nucleotides match TRBD2. This CDR3 comprises 16 residues. Germline CDR1 reads SNHLY; CDR2 reads FYNNEI. The V and J ends lost 6 bases and 3 bases, in that order; junction bases with no gene match: 13. The CDR3 DNA reads as TGTGCCAGCAGCGCGCGCGTGGGGGGAGGGGAAGAGACCCAGTACTTC. It yields the protein CASSARVGGGEETQYF.

The chain has TRBV5-1 and TRBJ2-7; possibly TRBD1 for D (5 bases). The CDR3 is 15 amino acids. The V end was cut by 0 bases, the J end by 3 bases, with 13 bases between. In germline, CDR1 is SGHRS, CDR2 YFSETQ. CDR3 sequence reads: CASSLGQGPLYEQYF. The CDR3 DNA sequence: TGCGCCAGCAGCTTGGGGCAGGGCCCGCTCTACGAGCAGTACTTC.

The V and J genes are TRBV10-2 and TRBJ2-7; maybe TRBD1 (6 bases). The CDR3 loop spans 13 amino acids. V was pared by 5 bases and J by 2 bases, with 10 bases between. Germline CDR1 and CDR2: WSHSY and SAAADI. CDR3 in DNA: TGCGCCAGCAGTCGGGACAACGCCTACGAGCAGTACTTC. This codes for CASSRDNAYEQYF.

This clone was observed a few times. The V gene is TRBV6-1, the J gene TRBJ2-5; 9 nucleotides align to TRBD1. The DNA end favors TRBJ2-7, so the J call may be wrong. This CDR3 region has 14 residues. The germline V gene encodes CDR1 MNHNS and CDR2 SASEGT. The CDR3 DNA sequence: TGTGCCAGCAGTGAAACAGGGGGCGCCTACGAGCAGTACTTC. Translated, it gives CASSETGGAYEQYF.

This chain uses TRBV4-1 with TRBJ2-5; D remains unclear. The CDR3 is made up of 17 amino acids. Germline values: CDR1 MGHRA, CDR2 YSYEKL. Trimming cost V 4 bases and J 1 base, with 19 bases left between them. As DNA, the CDR3 is TGCGCCAGCAGCCGAGAAGATATAGCCCTGAGCCAAGAGACCCAGTACTTC. Its translation is CASSREDIALSQETQYF.

The chain recombines TRBV28 with TRBJ2-7; TRBD1 is a possible D gene (6 bases). CDR1 is MDHEN and CDR2 is SYDVKM in the germline V gene. CDR3 size: 15 residues. Trimming shortened V by 4 bases and J by 2 bases, and 15 bases separated the two germline ends. The CDR3 sequence: CASSSGTPGTYEQYF. CDR3 DNA: TGTGCCAGCAGTTCCGGGACACCTGGCACCTACGAGCAGTACTTC.

As regards this clone: A read error may produce the germline difference seen at one junction end. The chain recombines TRBV7-9 with TRBJ1-2; maybe TRBD1 (5 bases). CDR3 size: 15 residues. The V gene's germline CDR1 is SEHNR and CDR2 FQNEAQ (reference sequence). In DNA form, the CDR3 reads TGTTCCAGCAGCTTAAATAGTAATGCAGGGTGGGGCTACACCTTC. It encodes CSSSLNSNAGWGYTF.

The chain uses TRBV5-5 and TRBJ2-7, with 7 bases lining up with TRBD1. J was trimmed by 3 bases and V by 5 bases; bases with no gene match: 5. The CDR3 has 13 amino acids. Per germline, CDR1 SGHKS and CDR2 YYEKEE (reference sequence). CDR3 nucleotides: TGTGCCAGCAGGCCCAGACAGGGCTACGAGCAGTACTTC. Its translation is CASRPRQGYEQYF.

V is TRBV5-1 and J is TRBJ2-2; 7 bases align to TRBD1. CDR3 size: 17 residues. Germline loops: CDR1 SGHRS, CDR2 YFSETQ. V trimming: 0 bases; J trimming: 2 bases; junction bases outside the gene matches: 7. The CDR3 DNA sequence: TGCGCCAGCAGCTTGGCTAAAAACAGGGGAAACACCGGGGAGCTGTTTTTT. Amino acids: CASSLAKNRGNTGELFF.

The genes are TRBV7-9 and TRBJ1-6, with D unresolved. CDR1 and CDR2 (germline): SEHNR, FQNEAQ (reference sequence). This CDR3 region has 14 residues. The V gene lost 2 bases and the J gene lost 9 bases, with 11 bases spanning the gap. The CDR3 sequence: CASSLRGNSSPLHF. The CDR3 DNA reads as TGTGCCAGCAGCTTAAGAGGGAACAGTTCACCCCTCCACTTT.